This record concerns one TCR beta chain sequence. Trimming shortened V by 6 bases and J by 11 bases, and 16 bases separated the two germline ends. CDR1 SEHNR and CDR2 FQNEAQ come from the germline V gene (reference sequence). The CDR3 sequence is 12 residues long. This cohort consisted of healthy bone marrow donors. This entry is derived from a study of cytomegalovirus exposure and HLA in healthy donors. Looking at the study overall: As an earlier analysis found, roughly 180 million T cells yielded over 95 million unique TCR beta sequences.

Researchers ran the PCR with 60 Vbeta and 13 Jbeta primers. Clones were sequenced by immunoSEQ multiplex PCR, and TCRdb holds only the in-frame ones, with some missing. The sample yields about 180,000 clones, around 77% seen once. The V call is TRBV7-9, the J call TRBJ1-1, with D perhaps TRBD1 (6 bases). The sequencing input was PBMCs. The origin of this receptor is a woman under 40 in good health and CMV-seronegative. DNA for the CDR3: TGTGCCAGCAGAAAAGGGGGTCTTCGCGCTTTCTTT. Encoded protein: CASRKGGLRAFF.